Listed below are T cell receptor beta chains from one sample, sequenced in a study of blood T cell repertoires in COVID-19. TCRdb keeps only in-frame clones here, not all; method: immunoSEQ multiplex PCR. The table has approximately 200,000 clones, about 80% seen once. Sequenced input: PBMCs or T cells enriched from blood (not recorded which). Receptors were obtained from a woman aged 40-49 years with acute COVID-19. CDR3s include the opening cysteine and the closing phenylalanine or tryptophan.

v_call cdr3_aa
TRBV10-3 CAIGGTGGTGELFF
TRBV7-3 CASSLGLAGAEQYF
TRBV7-9 CASSGAGTPTYEQYF
TRBV7-2 CASRQGTYYTDTQYF
TRBV7-2 CASSFGGAGETQYF
TRBV6-5 CASSYGRNTYEQYF
TRBV2 CASRAGTGVENTIYF
TRBV12-5 CASGSIGGHEQFF
TRBV19 CASSVTGEVGYTF
TRBV10-1 CASSERTGYYNEQFF
TRBV5-1 CASSLETGGNYGYTF
TRBV19 CASSRPGAASGANVLTF
TRBV28 CASSFGTGNYGYTF
TRBV19 CASRVSGEGAKNIQYF
TRBV19 CASSIMGATKPQHF
TRBV7-9 CASSLVGYRDGFNEKLFF
TRBV30 CAWSVLAGRTGELFF
TRBV3-1/TRBV3-2 CASSQREEGAGAFF
TRBV5-8 CASSLGQGLTYEQYF
TRBV4-1 CASSQNGGNEQYF
TRBV30 CAWETLSGNTIYF
TRBV4-1 CASSQDRGLDQPQHF
TRBV5-1 CASSSAQGSTDTQYF
TRBV7-2 CASSFQPSNRGPNEKLFF
TRBV11-2 CASSLDPSGGGGEQFF
TRBV6-1 CASEVEVNTEAFF
TRBV4-3 CASRASNSDTQYF
TRBV7-3 CASSLRNSGANVLTF
TRBV2 CASLPTVPLHEQYF
TRBV7-2 CASSRKRLAQSSYNEQFF
TRBV6-5 CASSPRLGGELFF
TRBV7-2 CASSLQGVEKLFF
TRBV4-2 CASSQDIAAWNYGYTF
TRBV5-1 CASSWDSDSPLHF
TRBV27 CASRGLGSPDTDTQYF
TRBV7-2 CASSFSGLSNEKLFF
TRBV9 CASSVDAGLNTEAFF
TRBV6-6 CASSYDRPNSPLHF
TRBV7-9 CASSLIMHLRYNEQFF
TRBV3-1/TRBV3-2 CASSHRGGGNTIYF